Listed below are T cell receptor beta chains from one sample, sequenced in a study of T cells in localized non-small cell lung cancer. Data came from immunoSEQ multiplex PCR; TCRdb stores just in-frame clones and leaves some out. The sample lists around 50,000 clones, about 87% occurring once. The sample consisted of PBMCs, taken before any cancer treatment. The receptor set was obtained from a female donor with stage II lung adenocarcinoma. CDR3s include the opening cysteine and the closing phenylalanine or tryptophan. A D gene is named only where the DNA matches it firmly. Rows may omit the clone size; those that give it use once, few, many or a size class.

len: 16
j_gene: TRBJ2-7
d_gene: TRBD1
v_gene: TRBV11-3
abundance: NA
CDR3nt: TGTGCCAGCAGCTTAGAGAGTGGGACAGGGGATTACGAGCAGTACTTC
CDR3aa: CASSLESGTGDYEQYF

len: 14
j_gene: TRBJ2-3
d_gene: NA
v_gene: TRBV9
abundance: NA
CDR3nt: TGTGCCAGCAGCGTAGCGGGGAGTACAGATACGCAGTATTTT
CDR3aa: CASSVAGSTDTQYF

len: 15
j_gene: TRBJ1-2
d_gene: NA
v_gene: TRBV6-5
abundance: NA
CDR3nt: TGTGCCAGCAGTTCCCCGGACATCTCTAACTATGGCTACACTTTC
CDR3aa: CASSSPDISNYGYTF

len: 14
j_gene: TRBJ2-5
d_gene: TRBD1
v_gene: TRBV15
abundance: NA
CDR3nt: TGTGCCACCCGGACAGGGATGAACCAAGAGACCCAGTACTTC
CDR3aa: CATRTGMNQETQYF

len: 12
j_gene: TRBJ2-3
d_gene: NA
v_gene: TRBV10-2
abundance: NA
CDR3nt: TGCGCCAGCACCGAGGCAGCAGATACGCAGTATTTT
CDR3aa: CASTEAADTQYF

len: 15
j_gene: TRBJ1-1
d_gene: NA
v_gene: TRBV10-3
abundance: NA
CDR3nt: TGTGCCATCAGTCCAGGGCCGCTTATGAACACTGAAGCTTTCTTT
CDR3aa: CAISPGPLMNTEAFF

len: 15
j_gene: TRBJ1-2
d_gene: TRBD1
v_gene: TRBV6-6
abundance: NA
CDR3nt: TGTGCCAGCACTCGAGAGGACAGGGGGAACTATGGCTACACCTTC
CDR3aa: CASTREDRGNYGYTF

len: 15
j_gene: TRBJ1-3
d_gene: TRBD1
v_gene: TRBV7-9
abundance: NA
CDR3nt: TGTGCCAGCAGCGAGGACAGGGTCGGTGGAAACACCATATATTTT
CDR3aa: CASSEDRVGGNTIYF

len: 16
j_gene: TRBJ2-3
d_gene: NA
v_gene: TRBV5-1
abundance: once
CDR3nt: TGCGCCAGCAGCTGGGACAGTGATAAGACTAGGGATACGCAGTATTTT
CDR3aa: CASSWDSDKTRDTQYF

len: 15
j_gene: TRBJ1-2
d_gene: TRBD1
v_gene: TRBV11-2
abundance: NA
CDR3nt: TGTGCCAGCAGCTTAGATCACGACAGGGGGAATGGCTACACCTTC
CDR3aa: CASSLDHDRGNGYTF

len: 15
j_gene: TRBJ2-1
d_gene: NA
v_gene: TRBV5-8
abundance: few
CDR3nt: TGTGCCAGCAGCTTGTCCGGGACCCCCTACAATGAGCAGTTCTTC
CDR3aa: CASSLSGTPYNEQFF

len: 15
j_gene: TRBJ2-1
d_gene: TRBD1
v_gene: TRBV27
abundance: NA
CDR3nt: TGTGCCAGCAGCACCCGGGACAGGGGATTTAATGAGCAGTTCTTC
CDR3aa: CASSTRDRGFNEQFF

len: 16
j_gene: TRBJ1-1
d_gene: NA
v_gene: TRBV7-2
abundance: few
CDR3nt: TGTGCCAGCACCCTTAGGGGGAGGACGGGGGACACTGAAGCTTTCTTT
CDR3aa: CASTLRGRTGDTEAFF

len: 17
j_gene: TRBJ1-2
d_gene: NA
v_gene: TRBV9
abundance: NA
CDR3nt: TGTGCCAGCAGGGGGGGTTTGGAGGGTTTTGGAAACTATGGCTACACCTTC
CDR3aa: CASRGGLEGFGNYGYTF

len: 15
j_gene: TRBJ1-4
d_gene: NA
v_gene: TRBV30
abundance: NA
CDR3nt: TGTGCCTGGAGTGTACTCGGGGGGGCCAGGGAAAAACTGTTTTTT
CDR3aa: CAWSVLGGAREKLFF

len: 11
j_gene: TRBJ1-1
d_gene: TRBD1
v_gene: TRBV6-5
abundance: NA
CDR3nt: TGTGCCAGCACCAAAGGGACAGGGGTTTTCTTT
CDR3aa: CASTKGTGVFF

len: 18
j_gene: TRBJ2-5
d_gene: NA
v_gene: TRBV18
abundance: NA
CDR3nt: TGTGCCAGCTCACCACTAAATGTCGGGGGAGGAATCCAAGAGACCCAGTACTTC
CDR3aa: CASSPLNVGGGIQETQYF

len: 14
j_gene: TRBJ1-5
d_gene: NA
v_gene: TRBV28
abundance: NA
CDR3nt: TGTGCCAGCAGTTTGGAGGAGGGATTCCAGCCCCAGCATTTT
CDR3aa: CASSLEEGFQPQHF

len: 15
j_gene: TRBJ2-5
d_gene: NA
v_gene: TRBV5-5
abundance: NA
CDR3nt: TGTGCCAGCACCCTGGGGGATGGTTGGAAAGAGACCCAGTACTTC
CDR3aa: CASTLGDGWKETQYF

len: 14
j_gene: TRBJ2-3
d_gene: NA
v_gene: TRBV30
abundance: NA
CDR3nt: TGTGCCTGCCAAAGTACCGTTAGCACAGATACGCAGTATTTT
CDR3aa: CACQSTVSTDTQYF

len: 13
j_gene: TRBJ1-2
d_gene: NA
v_gene: TRBV6-1
abundance: NA
CDR3nt: TGTGCCAGCAGTGAAGCGCTCCGGGACGGCTACACCTTC
CDR3aa: CASSEALRDGYTF

len: 12
j_gene: TRBJ1-2
d_gene: NA
v_gene: TRBV6-1
abundance: NA
CDR3nt: TGTGCCAGCAGTGCGGACAGCTATGGCTACACCTTC
CDR3aa: CASSADSYGYTF

len: 15
j_gene: TRBJ2-7
d_gene: TRBD2
v_gene: TRBV9
abundance: few
CDR3nt: TGTGCCAGCAGCTTTAGCGGGGGGGCCTGGGATGAGCAGTACTTC
CDR3aa: CASSFSGGAWDEQYF

len: 19
j_gene: TRBJ2-3
d_gene: TRBD1
v_gene: TRBV27
abundance: once
CDR3nt: TGTGCCAGCACCCTAGGACGGGACAGGGGGGGAGTAGGGCGAGATACGCAGTATTTT
CDR3aa: CASTLGRDRGGVGRDTQYF

len: 14
j_gene: TRBJ1-5
d_gene: NA
v_gene: TRBV27
abundance: NA
CDR3nt: TGTGCCAGCAGTCCCAGTCAGAGCGGTCAGCCCCAGCATTTT
CDR3aa: CASSPSQSGQPQHF

len: 15
j_gene: TRBJ2-1
d_gene: TRBD2
v_gene: TRBV19
abundance: NA
CDR3nt: TGTGCCAGTAGTATGGGGACTAGCGCCTACAATGAGCAGTTCTTC
CDR3aa: CASSMGTSAYNEQFF

len: 14
j_gene: TRBJ1-1
d_gene: NA
v_gene: TRBV6-6
abundance: NA
CDR3nt: TGTGCCAGCAGTTATTTCCGGGTCGGCACTGAAGCTTTCTTT
CDR3aa: CASSYFRVGTEAFF

len: 14
j_gene: TRBJ1-2
d_gene: NA
v_gene: TRBV4-1
abundance: NA
CDR3nt: TGCGCCAGCAGCCAAGATATCGATAGGTATGGCTACACCTTC
CDR3aa: CASSQDIDRYGYTF

len: 15
j_gene: TRBJ2-5
d_gene: TRBD2
v_gene: TRBV28
abundance: NA
CDR3nt: TGTGCCAGCAGTTCGGGGGGGGTCCTTGGGGAGACCCAGTACTTC
CDR3aa: CASSSGGVLGETQYF

len: 16
j_gene: TRBJ2-5
d_gene: NA
v_gene: TRBV7-9
abundance: NA
CDR3nt: TGTGCCAGCAGCTCTGTTTTATCCCATCGTGGAGAGACCCAGTACTTC
CDR3aa: CASSSVLSHRGETQYF

len: 15
j_gene: TRBJ1-2
d_gene: NA
v_gene: TRBV19
abundance: NA
CDR3nt: TGTGCCAGTAGTCCAAGTAGAGGGGTTCAGTATGGCTACACCTTC
CDR3aa: CASSPSRGVQYGYTF

len: 11
j_gene: TRBJ1-5
d_gene: NA
v_gene: TRBV20-1
abundance: NA
CDR3nt: TGCAGTGCTAGAGGCGAGGGCCCCCAGCATTTT
CDR3aa: CSARGEGPQHF

len: 13
j_gene: TRBJ1-2
d_gene: NA
v_gene: TRBV18
abundance: NA
CDR3nt: TGTGCCAGCTCACCAGGACGCCCCGATGGCTACACCTTC
CDR3aa: CASSPGRPDGYTF

len: 17
j_gene: TRBJ2-5
d_gene: TRBD2
v_gene: TRBV5-1
abundance: once
CDR3nt: TGCGCCAGCAGCTTGATAGGGCTAGCGGGGTCTCGGGAGACCCAGTACTTC
CDR3aa: CASSLIGLAGSRETQYF

len: 11
j_gene: TRBJ2-3
d_gene: NA
v_gene: TRBV30
abundance: NA
CDR3nt: TGTGCCTGGAGGGGGTACGATACGCAGTATTTT
CDR3aa: CAWRGYDTQYF

len: 13
j_gene: TRBJ1-5
d_gene: NA
v_gene: TRBV5-1
abundance: NA
CDR3nt: TGCGCCAGCAGCCAAGGACAGAATCAGCCCCAGCATTTT
CDR3aa: CASSQGQNQPQHF

len: 14
j_gene: TRBJ2-7
d_gene: NA
v_gene: TRBV7-6
abundance: NA
CDR3nt: TGTGCCAGCAGCTTAGCGGGGGGATACTACGAGCAGTACTTC
CDR3aa: CASSLAGGYYEQYF

len: 11
j_gene: TRBJ1-1
d_gene: NA
v_gene: TRBV6-5
abundance: NA
CDR3nt: TGTGCCAGCAGTTCCTCTTTGGTAGCTTTCTTT
CDR3aa: CASSSSLVAFF

len: 14
j_gene: TRBJ2-3
d_gene: NA
v_gene: TRBV2
abundance: NA
CDR3nt: TGTGCCAGCAGTGTGGGCAGGTCCCACGATACGCAGTATTTT
CDR3aa: CASSVGRSHDTQYF

len: 15
j_gene: TRBJ1-1
d_gene: NA
v_gene: TRBV18
abundance: NA
CDR3nt: TGTGCCAGCTCACGCTCGGGGGCAACGAACACTGAAGCTTTCTTT
CDR3aa: CASSRSGATNTEAFF

len: 16
j_gene: TRBJ1-3
d_gene: TRBD1
v_gene: TRBV28
abundance: NA
CDR3nt: TGTGCCAGCAAGCCGGGACAGGTTGTCTCTGGAAACACCATATATTTT
CDR3aa: CASKPGQVVSGNTIYF

len: 17
j_gene: TRBJ1-5
d_gene: TRBD1
v_gene: TRBV2
abundance: NA
CDR3nt: TGTGCCAGCACGGGCCGGGACAGGGGCCTCAGCAATCAGCCCCAGCATTTT
CDR3aa: CASTGRDRGLSNQPQHF

len: 16
j_gene: TRBJ1-5
d_gene: TRBD1
v_gene: TRBV7-9
abundance: NA
CDR3nt: TGTGCCAGCAGCTTAGAAGGGACAGGAGGAAGGCAGCCCCAGCATTTT
CDR3aa: CASSLEGTGGRQPQHF

len: 14
j_gene: TRBJ1-3
d_gene: NA
v_gene: TRBV11-2
abundance: NA
CDR3nt: TGTGCCAGCTCTGAGACGCAGTCTGGAAACACCATATATTTT
CDR3aa: CASSETQSGNTIYF

len: 14
j_gene: TRBJ1-2
d_gene: TRBD1
v_gene: TRBV2
abundance: once
CDR3nt: TGTGCCAGCAGTGAACGGCAGGGGGCCTATGGCTACACCTTC
CDR3aa: CASSERQGAYGYTF